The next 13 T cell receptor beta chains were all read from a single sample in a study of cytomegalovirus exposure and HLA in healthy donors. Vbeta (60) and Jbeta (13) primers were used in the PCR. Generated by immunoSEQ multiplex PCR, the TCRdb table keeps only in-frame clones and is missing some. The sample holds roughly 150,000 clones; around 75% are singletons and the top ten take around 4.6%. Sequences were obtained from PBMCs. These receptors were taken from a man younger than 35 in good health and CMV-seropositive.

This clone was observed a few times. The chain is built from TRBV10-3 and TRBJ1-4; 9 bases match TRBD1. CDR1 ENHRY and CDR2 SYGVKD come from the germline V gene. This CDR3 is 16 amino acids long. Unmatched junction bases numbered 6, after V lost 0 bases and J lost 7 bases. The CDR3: CAISESRGTGSEKLFF. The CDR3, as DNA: TGTGCCATCAGTGAGTCAAGGGGGACAGGGAGTGAAAAACTGTTTTTT.

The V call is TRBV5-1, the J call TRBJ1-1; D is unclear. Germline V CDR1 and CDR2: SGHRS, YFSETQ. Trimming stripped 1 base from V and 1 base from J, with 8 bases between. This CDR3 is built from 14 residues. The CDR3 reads CASSLTLANTEAFF. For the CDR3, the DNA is TGCGCCAGCAGCTTGACACTAGCGAACACTGAAGCTTTCTTT. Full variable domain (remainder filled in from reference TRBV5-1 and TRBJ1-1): KAGVTQTPRYLIKTRGQQVTLSCSPISGHRSVSWYQQTPGQGLQFLFEYFSETQRNKGNFPGRFSGRQFSNSRSEMNVSTLELGDSALYLCASSLTLANTEAFFGQGTRLTVV.

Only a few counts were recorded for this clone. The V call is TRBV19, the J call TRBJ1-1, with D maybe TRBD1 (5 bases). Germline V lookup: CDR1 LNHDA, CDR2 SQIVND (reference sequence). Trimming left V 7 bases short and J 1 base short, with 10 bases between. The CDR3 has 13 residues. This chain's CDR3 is CASKTTANTEAFF. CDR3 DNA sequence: TGTGCCAGTAAGACGACAGCGAACACTGAAGCTTTCTTT.

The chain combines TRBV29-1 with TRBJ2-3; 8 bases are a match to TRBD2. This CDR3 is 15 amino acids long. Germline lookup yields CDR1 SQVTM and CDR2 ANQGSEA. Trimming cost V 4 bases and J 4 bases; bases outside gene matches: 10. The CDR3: CSVVYGSGAPDTQYF. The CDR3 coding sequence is TGCAGCGTTGTGTATGGTAGCGGGGCCCCAGATACGCAGTATTTT.

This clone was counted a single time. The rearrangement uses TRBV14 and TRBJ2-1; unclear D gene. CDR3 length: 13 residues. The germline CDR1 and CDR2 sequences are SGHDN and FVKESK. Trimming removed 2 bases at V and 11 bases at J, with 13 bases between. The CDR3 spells CASSQTPVAKQFF. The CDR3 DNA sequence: TGTGCCAGCAGCCAAACTCCCGTAGCTAAGCAGTTCTTC.

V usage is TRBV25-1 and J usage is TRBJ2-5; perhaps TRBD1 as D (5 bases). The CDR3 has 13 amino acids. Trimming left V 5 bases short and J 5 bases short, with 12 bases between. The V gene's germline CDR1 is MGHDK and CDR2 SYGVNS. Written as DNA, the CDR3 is TGTGCCAGCAGTCCCCTCAAGGGGGAGACCCAGTACTTC. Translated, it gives CASSPLKGETQYF.

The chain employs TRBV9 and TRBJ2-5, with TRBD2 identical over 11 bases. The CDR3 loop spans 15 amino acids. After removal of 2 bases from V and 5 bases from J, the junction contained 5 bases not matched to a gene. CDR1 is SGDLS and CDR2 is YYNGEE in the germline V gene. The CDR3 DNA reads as TGTGCCAGCAGCGTTCTAGCGGGGGGTAGGGAGACCCAGTACTTC. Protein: CASSVLAGGRETQYF.

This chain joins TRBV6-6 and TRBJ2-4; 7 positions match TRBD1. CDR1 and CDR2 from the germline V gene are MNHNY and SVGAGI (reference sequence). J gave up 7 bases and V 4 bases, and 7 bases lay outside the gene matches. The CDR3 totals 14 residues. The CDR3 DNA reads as TGTGCCAGCAGTTGGAAGGGACAGTCCAACATTCAGTACTTC. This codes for CASSWKGQSNIQYF.

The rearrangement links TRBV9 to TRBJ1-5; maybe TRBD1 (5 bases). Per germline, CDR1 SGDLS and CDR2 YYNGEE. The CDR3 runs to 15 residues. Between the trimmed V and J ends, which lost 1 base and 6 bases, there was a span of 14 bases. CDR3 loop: CASSVSPLGGQPQHF. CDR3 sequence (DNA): TGTGCCAGCAGCGTATCCCCTCTCGGGGGTCAGCCCCAGCATTTT.

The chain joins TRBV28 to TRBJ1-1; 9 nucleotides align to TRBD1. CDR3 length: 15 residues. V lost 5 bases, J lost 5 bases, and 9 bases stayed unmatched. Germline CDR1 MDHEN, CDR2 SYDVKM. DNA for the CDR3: TGTGCCAGCAGTCGATTACAGGGGGCTAGGACTGAAGCTTTCTTT. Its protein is CASSRLQGARTEAFF.

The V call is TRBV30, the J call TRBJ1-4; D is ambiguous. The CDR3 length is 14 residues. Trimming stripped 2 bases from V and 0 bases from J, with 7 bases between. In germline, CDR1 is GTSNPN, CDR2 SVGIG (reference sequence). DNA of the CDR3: TGTGCCTGGAGTATCCGTTCAACTAATGAAAAACTGTTTTTT. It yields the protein CAWSIRSTNEKLFF.

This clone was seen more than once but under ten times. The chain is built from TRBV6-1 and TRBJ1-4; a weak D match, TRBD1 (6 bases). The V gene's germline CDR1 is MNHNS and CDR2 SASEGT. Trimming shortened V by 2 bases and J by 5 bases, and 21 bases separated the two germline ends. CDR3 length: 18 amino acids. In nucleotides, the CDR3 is TGTGCCAGCAGTGAATTCAGGGGACCCCGTACCCCCAATGAAAAACTGTTTTTT. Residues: CASSEFRGPRTPNEKLFF.

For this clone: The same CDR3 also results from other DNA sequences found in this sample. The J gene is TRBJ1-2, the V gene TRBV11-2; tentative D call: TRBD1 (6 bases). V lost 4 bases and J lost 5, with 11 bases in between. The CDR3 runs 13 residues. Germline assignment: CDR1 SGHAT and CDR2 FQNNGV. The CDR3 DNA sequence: TGTGCCAGCAGCTCGACAGGCCCTTATGGCTACACCTTC. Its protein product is CASSSTGPYGYTF. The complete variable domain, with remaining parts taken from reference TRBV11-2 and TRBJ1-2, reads EAGVAQSPRYKIIEKRQSVAFWCNPISGHATLYWYQQILGQGPKLLIQFQNNGVVDDSQLPKDRFSAERLKGVDSTLKIQPAKLEDSAVYLCASSSTGPYGYTFGSGTRLTVV.